This TCR beta chain originates from a study of blood T cells in healthy people across ages (dated by TCRdb to 2015 to 2017). Some background on the complete study: In model experiments, roughly one uniquely barcoded TCR beta cDNA molecule per two T cells was captured by template switching. Using deep sequencing normalized with unique cDNA molecular identifiers, the study measured how TCR beta repertoire diversity changes with age. The donors were divided into four age groups: young (average around 17 years), middle-aged (over 35), aged (approximately 64) and long-lived (about 79). Two additional independent replicas of 1 million unique cDNA reads from the same blood draw were analyzed for two donors (one aged 18 to 30 and one aged 80 or older). The full study reports these points: Estimates of total diversity from one million sequenced T cells were regarded as lower bounds and underestimates. Because the CMV infection status of the donors was unknown, age-related changes in expanded clonotypes may potentially have been confounded. Compared with the aged group, the long-lived group had more naive CD4+ T cells, fewer expanded clones and increased TCR diversity, a pattern suggesting age selection. Bulk unsorted PBMC profiling prevented conclusive comparison of naive and antigen-experienced compartments. There was a strong correlation between observed TCR beta diversity and the percentage of naive T cells measured by flow cytometry. As age increased, observed TCR beta diversity per million T cells dropped in a roughly linear way, and a significant reduction was already evident by age 40.

The donors were roughly 39 Caucasian individuals from Russia, aged about 6 to 95 years, who were systemically healthy. Each donor gave 8 to 10 milliliters of peripheral blood, drawn into EDTA-treated Vacutainer tubes. Ficoll-Paque density-gradient centrifugation was used to isolate PBMCs, with at least 6.5 million obtained per sample. Total RNA was extracted from PBMCs with Trizol reagent, with at least 6 micrograms obtained per sample. For every donor, an aliquot of PBMCs went through flow cytometry to measure the percentages of naive CD45RAhigh/CD27high T cells. A word on this clonotype: It has no known antigen specificity. Base-call qualities are not available, and no considerably larger clone is one nucleotide away.

The protocol used for the library was 5' RACE. The sample was run on an Illumina HiSeq 2500. A second 7 to 11 cycle PCR used a sample-barcoded 5' primer and a J-beta primer mix. A template-switch 5' adaptor carrying 12 random nucleotides introduced a unique molecular identifier onto each TCR beta cDNA molecule. Each sample yielded at least 3 million CDR3-containing paired-end reads. First-strand cDNA synthesis was performed from all RNA using the Mint cDNA synthesis kit, with priming by a TRBC-specific oligonucleotide. Following uracil-DNA glycosylase treatment, all cDNA underwent a first 18-cycle PCR with the universal primers M1SS and BC2_uni_R. In the source study's methods: For normalization, 1 million high-quality reads were randomly selected from each sample, with every read carrying a distinct molecular identifier. Reads sharing molecular identifiers were discarded rather than binned into consensus sequences. MiTCR, set to a Q25 quality threshold and the strictest error-elimination algorithm, was used for CDR3 identification, clonotype clustering and error correction. A nonparametric unseen species model with Euler transformation was used to estimate lower-bound total TCR beta diversity. In-frame beta chains were kept once TCRdb had trimmed the public reads at Q25 with fastp and called clones with MiXCR. CDR3 protein duplicates are merged, each entry listing the most common genes and DNA. TCRdb's processing, not the authors', yielded these V and J calls. Across this sample there are about 930,000 distinct CDR3 sequences, with roughly 29% seen only once. The ten biggest clones cover around 9.6% of the sample.

The CDR3 contains 16 residues, cysteine and phenylalanine counted. The entry retains the CDR3 DNA only, 48 bases that are in frame from base 1. The germline V gene sets CDR1 to LGHNT and CDR2 to FRNRAP. These data were also filed under a second study, of T cells of mothers and their children. Drawing on the second study: The donors were nine systemically healthy Caucasian individuals, made up of three mothers and their six children. cDNA synthesis consumed the entire amount of extracted RNA, loaded at 1.5 ug RNA in each 15 ul reaction. In the second PCR, the M1S primer introduced both the sample barcodes and 2-4 random nucleotides. More than 8 million TCR beta CDR3 reads were obtained from each mother, and about 3 million reads were obtained from each child. Thymic selection similarly shapes TCR recombination output in related and unrelated pairs, with minor effect from inherited differences. Normalized repertoire overlap in related mother-child pairs was always slightly higher than in unrelated mother-child pairs, but the difference was never significant. With a sensitivity of about 100 clones per million clonotypes, no persistent microchimeric T cell clones were detected. To look for features that set related mother-child pairs apart from unrelated individuals, the researchers ran deep NGS to compare the TCR beta repertoires of mothers and children. On average, the children were roughly 10 +/- 4 years old, while the mothers were about 38 +/- 4 years old. After adapter ligation with NEBNext reagents, the libraries were sequenced on Illumina HiSeq 2000 with 100+100 nt paired-end reads. To avoid cross-contamination, the mother libraries and the child libraries were prepared a month apart and sequenced in separate runs. For each donor, somewhere between roughly 500,000 and 2,100,000 distinct TCR beta clonotypes were identified. Naive TCR beta clonotypes were estimated from low-frequency clonotypes matched to each donor's FACS-determined naive share, without sorting.

The specimen was blood. Here the chain combines TRBV12-5 and TRBJ2-4, with a tentative D gene TRBD2 over 5 matching bases. The assigned J gene may be wrong: the sequence end matches TRBJ2-7 better. The sequence was obtained from a woman between 40 and 55 years old in good health. The DNA sequence is given as TGTGCTAGTGGTTTGGTAATGGGGTCGAGGGCCAACGAGCAGTACTTC. This encodes CASGLVMGSRANEQYF.